Presented here are 27 T cell receptor beta chains from one specimen sequenced in a study of blood T cell repertoires in COVID-19. Profiled with immunoSEQ multiplex PCR; TCRdb holds only in-frame clones, not every one. The sample carries more than 300,000 clones, about 90% recorded once. The sequenced material came from PBMCs or T cells enriched from blood (not recorded which). Receptors originate from a woman under 40 who had recovered from COVID-19.

This chain links TRBV28 with TRBJ2-5, with TRBD1 identical over 9 bases. This CDR3 contains 16 residues. Losses at the gene ends were 5 bases for V and 4 bases for J; bases not matched to a gene: 11. Germline-derived CDR1 and CDR2 are MDHEN and SYDVKM. The CDR3 loop is CASSAPTGGEGETQYF. Here the CDR3 DNA reads TGTGCCAGCAGTGCACCCACAGGGGGCGAGGGAGAGACCCAGTACTTC. Looking up the rest from reference TRBV28 and TRBJ2-5 gives the full variable domain: DVKVTQSSRYLVKRTGEKVFLECVQDMDHENMFWYRQDPGLGLRLIYFSYDVKMKEKGDIPEGYSVSREKKERFSLILESASTNQTSMYLCASSAPTGGEGETQYFGPGTRLLVL.

Here the CDR3 reads CASSQSTSGELNTEAFF. The DNA of the CDR3 is TGTGCCAGCAGCCAATCCACCTCGGGTGAATTGAACACTGAAGCTTTCTTT. V gene TRBV7-9 combines with J gene TRBJ1-1; the D is unclear. CDR1 SEHNR and CDR2 FQNEAQ come from the germline V gene (reference sequence). V shed 5 bases and J shed 0 bases, with 19 bases lying between them. This CDR3 region has 17 residues.

This clone was picked up a small number of times. The rearrangement links TRBV18 to TRBJ2-7; no clear D gene. V was pared by 1 base and J by 4 bases, with 8 bases between. This CDR3 has 13 residues. Germline assignment: CDR1 KGHSH and CDR2 LQKENI. As DNA, the CDR3 is TGTGCCAGCTCACCACGAGAGAGATACGAGCAGTACTTC. It yields the protein CASSPRERYEQYF.

The chain is built from TRBV4-1 and TRBJ1-6, with 8 bases matching TRBD1. Per the germline V gene, CDR1 is MGHRA and CDR2 is YSYEKL. The CDR3 is 17 residues long. The V segment lost 0 bases and the J segment 7 bases; nucleotides outside the gene matches: 8. CDR3 protein: CASSQDPGGAGNSPLHF. The DNA of the CDR3 is TGCGCCAGCAGCCAAGATCCAGGGGGCGCGGGGAATTCACCCCTCCACTTT.

The rearrangement joins TRBV6-6 to TRBJ1-5, with a possible D match to TRBD1 (5 bases). Per the germline V gene, CDR1 is MNHNY and CDR2 is SVGAGI (reference sequence). Trimming pared 1 base from V and 10 bases from J, leaving 20 bases between. The CDR3 runs 16 residues. The CDR3 bases are TGTGCCAGCAGTTACTTCCCCGTTCTAGGACACGACCCCCAGCATTTT. Protein sequence: CASSYFPVLGHDPQHF.

The chain has TRBV13 and TRBJ2-7, with D possibly being TRBD1 (6 bases). The CDR3 sequence is 15 residues long. V lost 0 bases and J 1 base, leaving 10 bases between the germline ends. Germline CDR1 PRHDT, CDR2 FYEKMQ (reference sequence). The CDR3 DNA follows: TGTGCCAGCAGCTTAGGACAGGGTCTTTCCTACGAGCAGTACTTC. This gives the protein CASSLGQGLSYEQYF.

V and J are TRBV29-1 and TRBJ2-7, with 8 bases aligning to TRBD2. CDR3 size: 15 residues. J lost 5 bases, V lost 5 bases, and 14 bases had no gene match. In germline, CDR1 is SQVTM, CDR2 ANQGSEA. The CDR3, as DNA: TGCAGCGTTCTTGGACGACTAGCGTCTCAGAACGAGCAGTACTTC. Its translation is CSVLGRLASQNEQYF.

This clone has a single count. The CDR3 reads CATVRTVSTYEQYF. In nucleotides, the CDR3 is TGTGCCACTGTTAGGACAGTTTCCACCTACGAGCAGTACTTC. The V and J genes are TRBV10-3 and TRBJ2-7; D is perhaps TRBD1 (6 bases). Germline V gene data show CDR1 as ENHRY and CDR2 as SYGVKD. The CDR3 extends over 14 amino acids. The V gene lost 10 bases and the J gene lost 2 bases, with 18 bases spanning the gap.

The chain joins TRBV18 to TRBJ2-1; D remains unclear. Germline V gene lookup returns CDR1 KGHSH and CDR2 LQKENI. V was cut by 1 base and J by 3 bases, with 4 bases left in between. The CDR3 has 13 amino acids. The CDR3 DNA is TGTGCCAGCTCACCACTTAACTACAATGAGCAGTTCTTC. Its protein product is CASSPLNYNEQFF.

This clone was observed at least ten times. The rearrangement links TRBV4-3 to TRBJ2-7; 9 bases match TRBD1. Trimming cost V 4 bases and J 2 bases; bases outside gene matches: 9. This CDR3 has 16 residues. Germline assignment: CDR1 LGHNA and CDR2 YSLEER. CDR3: CASSRIRDREAYEQYF. CDR3 nucleotides: TGCGCCAGCAGCCGAATCCGGGACAGGGAGGCCTACGAGCAGTACTTC.

This clone turned up a few times. The genes are TRBV6-5 and TRBJ2-3, with a weak D call TRBD1 (5 bases). V was shortened by 2 bases and J by 4 bases, with 10 bases between the two germline ends. Germline assignment: CDR1 MNHEY and CDR2 SVGAGI. The CDR3 covers 14 residues. The CDR3 region has the DNA TGTGCCAGCAGTTACGGGGCAGGTGCAGATACGCAGTATTTT. This gives the protein CASSYGAGADTQYF.

The CDR3 is CASSSGTSGRAYNEQFF. The CDR3 DNA sequence: TGTGCCAGCAGCAGCGGGACTAGCGGGAGGGCCTACAATGAGCAGTTCTTC. J is TRBJ2-1 and V is TRBV9; 16 bases are a match to TRBD2. This CDR3 contains 17 residues. In germline, CDR1 is SGDLS, CDR2 YYNGEE. J was trimmed by 2 bases and V by 4 bases; bases with no gene match: 3.

The chain is built from TRBV19 and TRBJ1-6; D perhaps matches TRBD1 (6 bases). Germline V lookup: CDR1 LNHDA, CDR2 SQIVND (reference sequence). The CDR3 loop spans 15 amino acids. V was cut by 4 bases and J by 5 bases, with 12 bases left in between. The CDR3 loop is CASSTRDIDNSPLHF. CDR3 nucleotides: TGTGCCAGTAGTACTCGGGACATTGATAATTCACCCCTCCACTTT.

Comment on this clone: The junction differs from germline at one of its ends, possibly a read error. The chain carries TRBV5-1 and TRBJ1-3; 10 bases agree with TRBD1. CDR1 is SGHRS, CDR2 YFSETQ, per germline. The CDR3 length is 15 residues. The CDR3 DNA is TGCGCCAGCAGTTTGGGGACAGGGGCTGGAAACACCATATATTTT. Its translation is CASSLGTGAGNTIYF.

The chain is built from TRBV25-1 and TRBJ1-4; D gene ambiguous. Per the germline V gene, CDR1 is MGHDK and CDR2 is SYGVNS. The CDR3 spans 13 residues. V was trimmed by 2 bases and J by 8 bases, leaving 9 bases between them. For the CDR3, the DNA is TGTGCCAGCAGTGAACATAAGCGGGAAAAACTGTTTTTT. This translates into CASSEHKREKLFF.

CDR3 protein: CASSYSGLAGIPTQYF. The CDR3 region has the DNA TGTGCCAGCAGTTACTCCGGACTAGCGGGAATACCGACCCAGTACTTC. The chain is built from TRBV6-6 and TRBJ2-5; 12 nucleotides match TRBD2. Losses at the gene ends were 0 bases for V and 7 bases for J; bases not matched to a gene: 6. Per the germline V gene, CDR1 is MNHNY and CDR2 is SVGAGI (reference sequence). The CDR3 length is 16 residues.

This clone was counted once. V and J are TRBV3-1 (or the pseudogene TRBV3-2) and TRBJ2-1, with D unclear. In germline, CDR1 is LGHDT, CDR2 YNNKEL (reference sequence). CDR3 size: 15 residues. V lost 1 base, J lost 0 bases, and 7 bases lay in between. The chain's CDR3 is CASSQVLSSYNEQFF. The CDR3 DNA is TGTGCCAGCAGCCAAGTCCTAAGCTCCTACAATGAGCAGTTCTTC.

In this sample, this clone turned up once. V usage is TRBV9 and J usage is TRBJ2-2; 8 nucleotides match TRBD2. The CDR3 extends over 18 amino acids. Germline V gene sequence: CDR1 SGDLS, CDR2 YYNGEE. V shed 4 bases, J shed 0 bases, and the junction held 11 bases outside the gene matches. The CDR3 here is CASSTNPAGVPNTGELFF. The CDR3 region has the DNA TGTGCCAGCAGCACTAATCCAGCGGGAGTTCCGAACACCGGGGAGCTGTTTTTT. Looking up the rest from reference TRBV9 and TRBJ2-2 gives the full variable domain: DSGVTQTPKHLITATGQRVTLRCSPRSGDLSVYWYQQSLDQGLQFLIQYYNGEERAKGNILERFSAQQFPDLHSELNLSSLELGDSALYFCASSTNPAGVPNTGELFFGEGSRLTVL.

The chain is built from TRBV6-5 and TRBJ2-7, with D possibly matching TRBD1 (6 bases). The length of the CDR3 is 13 residues. CDR1 and CDR2 from the germline V gene are MNHEY and SVGAGI. V lost 3 bases and J lost 5, with 11 bases in between. CDR3 coding DNA: TGTGCCAGCAGTTATAACAGGGACCACGAGCAGTACTTC. Its translation is CASSYNRDHEQYF.

The chain's CDR3 is CASSVGLAGGDYEQYF. The CDR3 DNA follows: TGTGCCAGCAGCGTAGGACTAGCGGGAGGGGACTACGAGCAGTACTTC. The chain couples TRBV9 to TRBJ2-7; 14 nucleotides line up with TRBD2. The ends lost 0 bases at V and 3 bases at J; junction bases unmatched: 2. This CDR3 spans 16 amino acids. The germline V gene has CDR1 SGDLS and CDR2 YYNGEE.

The chain links TRBV28 to TRBJ2-7; a possible D gene is TRBD1 (6 bases). Germline CDR1 MDHEN, CDR2 SYDVKM. The CDR3 loop spans 14 amino acids. Trimming left V 4 bases short and J 6 bases short, with 16 bases between. CDR3 in DNA: TGTGCCAGCAGTTCTCCGGCAGGGGCGGGCGAGCAGTACTTC. This translates into CASSSPAGAGEQYF.

This clone was observed once. The chain employs TRBV15 and TRBJ1-1; D is undetermined. The CDR3 totals 14 residues. Germline CDR1 LNHNV, CDR2 YYDKDF (reference sequence). V lost 1 base and J lost 1, with 7 bases in between. CDR3: CATSRVVQNTEAFF. The CDR3 nucleotides are TGTGCCACCAGCAGAGTAGTTCAGAACACTGAAGCTTTCTTT.

A few counts support this clone. The chain combines TRBV4-2 with TRBJ2-3, with a weak D call TRBD2 (6 bases). The CDR3 sequence is 14 residues long. V dropped 0 bases and J dropped 4 bases, with 8 bases sitting between them. Per the germline V gene, CDR1 is LGHNA and CDR2 is YNFKEQ. CDR3 loop: CASSQDPSADTQYF. The CDR3 DNA reads as TGTGCCAGCAGCCAAGATCCTAGCGCAGATACGCAGTATTTT.

The chain links TRBV14 to TRBJ2-3; 8 bases match TRBD2. The CDR3 spans 12 residues. From germline, CDR1 is SGHDN and CDR2 FVKESK. V lost 8 bases and J lost 8; bases outside the gene matches: 6. CDR3 loop: CASSPGGITQYF. The CDR3 DNA sequence: TGTGCCAGCTCACCGGGGGGGATTACGCAGTATTTT.

This sequence joins TRBV4-2 and TRBJ1-4; 7 positions match TRBD1. V gave up 4 bases and J gave up 1 base; unmatched junction bases: 6. The CDR3 runs to 16 residues. Germline V CDR1 and CDR2: LGHNA, YNFKEQ. In DNA form, the CDR3 reads TGTGCCAGCAGCCTTACGAACAGGGGAACTAATGAAAAACTGTTTTTT. This sequence encodes CASSLTNRGTNEKLFF.

The V call is TRBV5-1, the J call TRBJ2-5, with TRBD1 matching 7 bases. The germline V gene has CDR1 SGHRS and CDR2 YFSETQ. The CDR3 is made up of 14 amino acids. The trim removed 3 bases at V and 3 bases at J, leaving 5 bases unmatched. The CDR3 protein is CASSSGQLKETQYF. The CDR3 region has the DNA TGCGCCAGCAGCTCGGGACAGCTTAAAGAGACCCAGTACTTC. Supplemented by reference TRBV5-1 and TRBJ2-5, the full variable domain reads KAGVTQTPRYLIKTRGQQVTLSCSPISGHRSVSWYQQTPGQGLQFLFEYFSETQRNKGNFPGRFSGRQFSNSRSEMNVSTLELGDSALYLCASSSGQLKETQYFGPGTRLLVL.

This clone was observed a handful of times. This rearrangement joins TRBV15 to TRBJ2-7; D uncertain. CDR1 and CDR2 from the germline V gene are LNHNV and YYDKDF (reference sequence). V was pared by 0 bases and J by 2 bases, with 11 bases between. The length of the CDR3 is 15 residues. The DNA for the CDR3 is TGTGCCACCAGCAGAGATGTGAGCGCTACCTACGAGCAGTACTTC. Translated: CATSRDVSATYEQYF.